This TCR beta chain was documented in a study of cytomegalovirus exposure and HLA in healthy donors. 60 Vbeta and 13 Jbeta primers were used in PCR. Clones were read by immunoSEQ multiplex PCR, and TCRdb kept only the in-frame ones, dropping some. This table has 200,000 to 250,000 clones, roughly 83% appearing once. This CDR3 is 16 amino acids long. Germline V CDR1 and CDR2: SEHNR, FQNEAQ (reference sequence). V was clipped by 3 bases and J by 5 bases, with 17 bases between them. What was sequenced was PBMCs. This chain joins TRBV7-9 and TRBJ2-1; D not resolved. This receptor was identified in a boy aged 2-15 years in good health and CMV-seronegative. The CDR3 DNA reads as TGTGCCAGCAGCTTTTTTCGAGGCCTAAAAAACAATGAGCAGTTCTTC. It codes for CASSFFRGLKNNEQFF.